This T cell receptor (beta chain) was found in a study of tumor-infiltrating lymphocytes in glioblastoma multiforme. The study's findings and limits: RNA-based TCR sequencing may distort clone frequencies, since cells carry unequal TCR transcript numbers.

Three nested ARM-PCR rounds with V-beta and C-beta primers built TCRB libraries. TCRdb analysed the multiplex PCR reads with MiXCR anew, one entry per CDR3 protein. Of more than 12,000 distinct CDR3 sequences listed, 70% to 75% are singletons. On this clonotype: What it recognizes is unknown. The CDR3 does not close with the conserved phenylalanine or tryptophan, likely indicating a read error.

Germline CDR1 reads DFQATT; CDR2 reads SNEGSKA (reference sequence). The CDR3 sequence is 14 residues long. V was clipped by 2 bases and J by 6 bases, with 15 bases between them. V usage is TRBV20-1 and J usage is TRBJ2-3; no reliable D call. Sequenced: brain tumor tissue. The receptor was isolated from a male donor with glioblastoma. The CDR3 region has the DNA TGCAGTGCTAGAAAGACATGGGTGTTGGATACGCAGTATTCT. Translation gives CSARKTWVLDTQYS.